This entry lists 2 T cell receptor beta chains sequenced from one sample in a study of T-cell memory formation after mild COVID-19. TCRdb re-analysed the 5' RACE reads in MiXCR, keeping a single row per CDR3 protein. The top ten hold roughly 7.8% of the sample, which has about 560,000 distinct CDR3 sequences, approximately 15% seen once. Material: PBMCs or a T cell subset sorted from them (not recorded which). These receptors were obtained from an adult woman who had mild COVID-19 (a few samples of this study predate the infection). Cell type and time point are not known.

This clonotype was seen ten or more times. This chain links TRBV12-3 or TRBV12-4 with TRBJ2-7; weak D call: TRBD1 (6 bases). The CDR3 consists of 15 residues. Trimming took off 6 bases at V and 3 bases at J, with 18 bases between the two ends. The CDR3 DNA sequence: TGTGCCAGCAGACTTGGGCAGGGGCGTTACTACGAGCAGTACTTC. It translates to CASRLGQGRYYEQYF.

In this sample, this clonotype turned up a few times. The CDR3 spells CASSLGFGTGLLEQYF. In DNA form, the CDR3 reads TGTGCCAGCAGTTTAGGGTTCGGGACAGGGCTTCTCGAGCAGTACTTC. This sequence joins TRBV12-3 or TRBV12-4 and TRBJ2-7, with TRBD1 matching over 9 bases. V dropped 1 base and J dropped 6; count of bases not matched to a gene: 10. There are 16 residues in the CDR3.